This entry lists 7 T cell receptor beta chains sequenced from one sample in a study of long-term antiretroviral therapy in people with HIV. The assay, immunoSEQ v3.0, was run at survey level. Only in-frame clones appear in the TCRdb table, and some are missing; sequencing was by immunoSEQ multiplex PCR. The sample carries around 28,000 clones, around 83% recorded once. This sample comprised unsorted PBMCs, obtained 0.8 years after starting antiretroviral therapy. The receptors shown here come from a woman aged 25 to 39 with HIV.

The chain combines TRBV9 with TRBJ1-4, with TRBD1 matching 9 bases. Germline assignment: CDR1 SGDLS and CDR2 YYNGEE. The length of the CDR3 is 15 residues. V dropped 0 bases and J dropped 10; count of bases not matched to a gene: 7. The CDR3 coding sequence is TGTGCCAGCAGCGTAGAAGGACAGGGGCCTCGAAAACTGTTTTTT. It yields the protein CASSVEGQGPRKLFF. The variable domain in full, with the rest retrieved from reference TRBV9 and TRBJ1-4, is DSGVTQTPKHLITATGQRVTLRCSPRSGDLSVYWYQQSLDQGLQFLIQYYNGEERAKGNILERFSAQQFPDLHSELNLSSLELGDSALYFCASSVEGQGPRKLFFGSGTQLSVL.

The V and J genes are TRBV5-1 and TRBJ1-2, with TRBD1 matching over 7 bases. Unmatched junction bases numbered 14, after V lost 4 bases and J lost 8 bases. Germline lookup yields CDR1 SGHRS and CDR2 YFSETQ. The CDR3 is 15 amino acids. CDR3 in amino acids: CASSSRTGDYGGYTF. The CDR3 DNA follows: TGCGCCAGCAGCAGTCGGACAGGTGACTATGGAGGCTACACCTTC.

The chain uses TRBV10-3 and TRBJ1-1; D is unclear. Germline V lookup: CDR1 ENHRY, CDR2 SYGVKD. Trimming left V 7 bases short and J 1 base short, with 13 bases between. The CDR3 is made up of 14 amino acids. The CDR3 loop reads CAIMDRTANTEAFF. The CDR3 nucleotides are TGTGCCATCATGGATAGGACGGCGAACACTGAAGCTTTCTTT.

This clone showed up just a few times. The chain carries TRBV19 and TRBJ1-5; D is perhaps TRBD1 (5 bases). CDR1 and CDR2 (germline): LNHDA, SQIVND (reference sequence). Deletions cut 5 bases from V and 4 bases from J, with 15 bases between. The CDR3 spans 15 residues. In DNA, the CDR3 is TGTGCCAGTAGTGTGTGGGGGAGTGGTAATCAGCCCCAGCATTTT. Amino acids: CASSVWGSGNQPQHF.

The chain uses TRBV6-5 and TRBJ1-1; weak D call: TRBD1 (6 bases). Germline-derived CDR1 and CDR2 are MNHEY and SVGAGI. CDR3 length: 15 amino acids. The V and J ends lost 5 bases and 4 bases respectively, with 17 bases between them. Written as DNA, the CDR3 is TGTGCCAGCAGTACCCGGAGGACAGTACCCACTGAAGCTTTCTTT. Its protein product is CASSTRRTVPTEAFF.

J is TRBJ1-2 and V is TRBV2; D gene ambiguous. V dropped 7 bases and J dropped 6 bases, with 18 bases sitting between them. Germline CDR1 and CDR2: SNHLY and FYNNEI. CDR3 size: 14 residues. The CDR3 nucleotides are TGTGCCAGCAACGGTCTAGCTACGAGGAATGGCTACACCTTC. Encoded protein: CASNGLATRNGYTF.

This chain links TRBV2 with TRBJ1-1; D call uncertain. Trimming shortened V by 2 bases and J by 3 bases, and 13 bases separated the two germline ends. Germline V CDR1 and CDR2: SNHLY, FYNNEI. The CDR3 is 15 residues long. The CDR3: CASSETEVRDTEAFF. The DNA for the CDR3 is TGTGCCAGCAGTGAAACTGAGGTTCGGGACACTGAAGCTTTCTTT.